This paragraph covers one T cell receptor (beta chain) sequence. Clones were read by immunoSEQ multiplex PCR, and TCRdb kept only the in-frame ones, dropping some. The sample includes some 250,000 clones, roughly 89% of them seen just once. This sample was included in a study of blood T cell repertoires in COVID-19. The CDR3 is made up of 14 amino acids. Trimming took 2 bases from V and 0 from J, leaving 7 bases between them. CDR1 is SGDLS, CDR2 YYNGEE, per germline. The specimen sequenced was PBMCs or T cells enriched from blood (not recorded which). The chain joins TRBV9 to TRBJ2-3, with D hard to call. The sequence was collected from a man aged 35 to 55 who had recovered from COVID-19. The chain's CDR3 is CASSVRASTDTQYF. CDR3 sequence (DNA): TGTGCCAGCAGCGTGCGAGCTAGCACAGATACGCAGTATTTT.